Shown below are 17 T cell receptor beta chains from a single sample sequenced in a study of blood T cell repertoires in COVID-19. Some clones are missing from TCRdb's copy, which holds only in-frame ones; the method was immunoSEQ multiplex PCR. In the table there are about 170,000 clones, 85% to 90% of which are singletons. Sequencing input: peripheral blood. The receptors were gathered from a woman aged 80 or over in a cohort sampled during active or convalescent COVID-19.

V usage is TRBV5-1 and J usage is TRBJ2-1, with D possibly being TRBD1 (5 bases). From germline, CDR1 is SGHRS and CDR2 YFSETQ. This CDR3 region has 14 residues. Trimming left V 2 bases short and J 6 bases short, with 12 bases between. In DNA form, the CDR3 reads TGCGCCAGCAGCTTCGACCAGGGAAGCAATGAGCAGTTCTTC. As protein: CASSFDQGSNEQFF.

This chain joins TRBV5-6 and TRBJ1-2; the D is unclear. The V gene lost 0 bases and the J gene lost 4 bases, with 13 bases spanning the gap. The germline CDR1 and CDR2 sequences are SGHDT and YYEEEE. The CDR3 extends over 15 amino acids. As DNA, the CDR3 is TGTGCCAGCAGCTTGGTTTCGGAGAGGGTCTATGGCTACACCTTC. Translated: CASSLVSERVYGYTF.

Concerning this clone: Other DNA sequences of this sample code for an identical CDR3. The CDR3 nucleotides are TGTGCCAGCAGCTTAGACAGGTCCTACGAGCAGTACTTC. This gives the protein CASSLDRSYEQYF. The chain is built from TRBV7-2 and TRBJ2-7; D is perhaps TRBD1 (5 bases). From germline, CDR1 is SGHTA and CDR2 FQGNSA. The ends were cut back, 1 base at V and 1 base at J, with 5 bases in the middle. The CDR3 contains 13 residues.

CDR3 loop: CASRRTGQGGYTF. As DNA, the CDR3 is TGTGCCAGCAGGAGGACAGGGCAGGGTGGCTACACCTTC. V and J are TRBV6-5 and TRBJ1-2; 8 bases are shared with TRBD1. The CDR3 has 13 residues. Germline assignment: CDR1 MNHEY and CDR2 SVGAGI. J gave up 7 bases and V 6 bases, and 7 bases lay outside the gene matches.

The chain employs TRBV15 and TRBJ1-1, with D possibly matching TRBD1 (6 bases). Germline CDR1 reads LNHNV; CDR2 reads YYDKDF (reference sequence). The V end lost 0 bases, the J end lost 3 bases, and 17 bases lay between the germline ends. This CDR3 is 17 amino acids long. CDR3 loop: CATSRDRVTGTDTEAFF. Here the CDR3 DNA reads TGTGCCACCAGCAGAGATAGGGTTACAGGGACGGACACTGAAGCTTTCTTT.

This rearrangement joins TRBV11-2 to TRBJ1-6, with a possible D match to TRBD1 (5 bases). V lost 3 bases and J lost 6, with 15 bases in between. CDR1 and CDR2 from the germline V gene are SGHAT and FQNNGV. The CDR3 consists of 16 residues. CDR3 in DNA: TGTGCCAGCAGCTTGCCCGGGACTTCACCTAATTCACCCCTCCACTTT. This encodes CASSLPGTSPNSPLHF.

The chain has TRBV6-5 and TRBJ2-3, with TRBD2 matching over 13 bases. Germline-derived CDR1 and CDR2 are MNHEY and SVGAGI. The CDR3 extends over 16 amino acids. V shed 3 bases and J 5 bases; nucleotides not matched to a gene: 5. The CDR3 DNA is TGTGCCAGCAGTTATTCACTAGCGGGAGGGGTAGATACGCAGTATTTT. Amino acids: CASSYSLAGGVDTQYF.

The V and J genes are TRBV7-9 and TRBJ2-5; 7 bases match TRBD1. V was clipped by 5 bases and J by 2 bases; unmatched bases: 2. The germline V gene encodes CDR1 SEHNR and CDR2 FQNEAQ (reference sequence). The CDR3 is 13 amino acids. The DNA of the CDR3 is TGTGCCAGCAGCCGGACAGGTCAAGAGACCCAGTACTTC. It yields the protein CASSRTGQETQYF.

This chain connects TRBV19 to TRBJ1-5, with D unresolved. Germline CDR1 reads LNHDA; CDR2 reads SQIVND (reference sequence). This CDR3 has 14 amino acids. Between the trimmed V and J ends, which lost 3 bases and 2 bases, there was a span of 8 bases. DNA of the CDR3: TGTGCCAGTAGTATGGCGAGGGGCAATCAGCCCCAGCATTTT. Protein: CASSMARGNQPQHF.

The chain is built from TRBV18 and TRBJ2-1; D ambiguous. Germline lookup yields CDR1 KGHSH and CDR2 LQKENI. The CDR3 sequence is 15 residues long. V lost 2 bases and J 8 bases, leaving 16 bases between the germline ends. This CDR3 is CASSPVISPGHEQFF. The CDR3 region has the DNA TGTGCCAGCTCACCAGTAATATCCCCCGGTCATGAGCAGTTCTTC.

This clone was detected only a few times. The CDR3 region has the DNA TGTGCCAGCAGTTTACGGGACAGGCAAGAGACCCAGTACTTC. Its protein product is CASSLRDRQETQYF. The chain is built from TRBV28 and TRBJ2-5, with 8 bases aligning to TRBD1. This CDR3 has 14 amino acids. The J segment lost 2 bases and the V segment lost 2 bases, leaving 1 base of the junction unmatched. The germline gives CDR1 MDHEN, CDR2 SYDVKM.

The CDR3 is CSAIPGSNNEQFF. CDR3 DNA sequence: TGCAGCGCGATCCCGGGGAGTAACAATGAGCAGTTCTTC. The rearrangement joins TRBV29-1 to TRBJ2-1; tentatively, D is TRBD2 (5 bases). The V end lost 7 bases, the J end lost 5 bases, and 15 bases lay between the germline ends. The CDR3 runs to 13 residues. Per germline, CDR1 SQVTM and CDR2 ANQGSEA.

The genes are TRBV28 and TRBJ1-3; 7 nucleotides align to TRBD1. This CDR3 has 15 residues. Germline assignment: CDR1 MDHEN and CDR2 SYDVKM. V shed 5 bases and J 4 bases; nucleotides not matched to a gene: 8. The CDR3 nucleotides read TGTGCCAGCAGTACTCGCCCAGGGGGAGGAAACACCATATATTTT. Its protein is CASSTRPGGGNTIYF.

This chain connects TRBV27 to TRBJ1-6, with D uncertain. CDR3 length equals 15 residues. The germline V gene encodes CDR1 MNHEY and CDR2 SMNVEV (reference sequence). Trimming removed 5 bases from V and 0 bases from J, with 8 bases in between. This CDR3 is CASSLRSSYNSPLHF. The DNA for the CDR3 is TGTGCCAGCAGTCTAAGGAGCTCCTATAATTCACCCCTCCACTTT.

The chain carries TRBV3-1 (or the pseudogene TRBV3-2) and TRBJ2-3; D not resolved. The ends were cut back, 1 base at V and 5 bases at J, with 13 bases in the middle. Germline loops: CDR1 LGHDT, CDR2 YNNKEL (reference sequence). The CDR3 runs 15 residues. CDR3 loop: CASSQAPDTQDTQYF. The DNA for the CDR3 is TGTGCCAGCAGCCAAGCCCCTGACACCCAAGATACGCAGTATTTT.

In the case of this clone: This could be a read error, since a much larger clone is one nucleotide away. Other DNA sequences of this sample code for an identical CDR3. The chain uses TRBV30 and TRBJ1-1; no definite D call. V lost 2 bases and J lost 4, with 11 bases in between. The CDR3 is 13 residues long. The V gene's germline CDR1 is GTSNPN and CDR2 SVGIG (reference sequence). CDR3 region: CAWSRGFGTEAFF. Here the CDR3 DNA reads TGTGCCTGGAGTCGAGGGTTTGGCACTGAAGCTTTCTTT. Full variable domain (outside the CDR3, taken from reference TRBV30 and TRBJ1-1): SQTIHQWPATLVQPVGSPLSLECTVEGTSNPNLYWYRQAAGRGLQLLFYSVGIGQISSEVPQNLSASRPQDRQFILSSKKLLLSDSGFYLCAWSRGFGTEAFFGQGTRLTVV.

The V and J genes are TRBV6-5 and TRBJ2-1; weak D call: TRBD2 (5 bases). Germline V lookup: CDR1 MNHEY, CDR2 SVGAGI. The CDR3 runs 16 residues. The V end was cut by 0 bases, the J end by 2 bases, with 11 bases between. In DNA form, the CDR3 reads TGTGCCAGCAGTTACTCGGGTAGCGCGGCCTACAATGAGCAGTTCTTC. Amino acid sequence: CASSYSGSAAYNEQFF.